This TCR beta chain was obtained from a study of regulatory T cells in long-lasting Graves disease. With 5 bases removed from V and 5 bases from J, the gap between germline ends came to 15 bases. CDR3 size: 15 residues. This clonotype was detected ten times or more. Time point noted: persistent/refractory GD, antithyroid drugs over 5 years with positive TRAb. From PBMCs, RNA was extracted and then used to make the TCR library. CDR3-region Arm-PCR and iRepertoire HTBI primers produced the TCR beta libraries. TCRdb called the multiplex PCR reads again in MiXCR, with one record for every CDR3 protein. The sample carries almost 350,000 distinct CDR3 sequences, around 19% recorded once.

The rearrangement joins TRBV12-3 or TRBV12-4 to TRBJ1-4; weak D call: TRBD1 (6 bases). The source is a female donor with Graves disease. The specimen comprised peripheral blood mononuclear cells (PBMCs), sampled when the disease was refractory, from a patient treated with antithyroid drugs. CDR3 protein: CASSTPMGGNEKLFF. DNA for the CDR3: TGTGCCAGCAGTACCCCCATGGGGGGCAATGAAAAACTGTTTTTT.